This T cell receptor beta chain was obtained from a study of cytomegalovirus exposure and HLA in healthy donors. As regards this clone: What it binds is not known.

Study-level findings and limits: A later analysis showed HLA-associated TCR beta chains outstripping equally common others in clonal expansion. Reported results showed that the classifier diagnosed cytomegalovirus status with high specificity and sensitivity.

Use of 60 Vbeta and 13 Jbeta primers characterized the PCR. Sequencing used immunoSEQ multiplex PCR; TCRdb keeps in-frame clones, though not all of them. This sample's table has roughly 50,000 clones. Germline CDR1 is MNHEY and CDR2 is SVGAGI. CDR3 size: 15 residues. Trimming removed 2 bases from V and 2 bases from J, with 13 bases in between. The sequence was obtained from a female donor in good health and CMV-seronegative. V usage is TRBV6-5 and J usage is TRBJ2-7; no firm D call. The material sequenced was PBMCs. CDR3 residues: CASSYAGRPAYEQYF. In DNA form, the CDR3 reads TGTGCCAGCAGTTACGCAGGCAGGCCTGCCTACGAGCAGTACTTC.